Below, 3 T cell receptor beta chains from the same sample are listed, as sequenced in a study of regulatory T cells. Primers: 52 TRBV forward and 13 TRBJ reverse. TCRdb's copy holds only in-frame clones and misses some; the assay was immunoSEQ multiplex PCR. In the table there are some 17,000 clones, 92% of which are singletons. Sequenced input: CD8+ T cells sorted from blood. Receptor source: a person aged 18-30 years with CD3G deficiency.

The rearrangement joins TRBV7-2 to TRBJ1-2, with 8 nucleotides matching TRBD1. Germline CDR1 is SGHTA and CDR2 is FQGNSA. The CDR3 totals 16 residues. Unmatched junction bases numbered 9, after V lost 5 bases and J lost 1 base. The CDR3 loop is CASSQGQGWSNYGYTF. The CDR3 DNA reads TGTGCCAGCAGCCAAGGACAGGGATGGAGTAACTATGGCTACACCTTC.

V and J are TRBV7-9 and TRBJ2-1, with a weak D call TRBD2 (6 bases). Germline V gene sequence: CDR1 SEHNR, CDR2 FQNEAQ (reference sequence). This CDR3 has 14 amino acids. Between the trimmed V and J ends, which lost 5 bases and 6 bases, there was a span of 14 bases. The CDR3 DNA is TGTGCCAGCAGCCCCCGTGGGGGAGGCAATGAGCAGTTCTTC. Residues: CASSPRGGGNEQFF.

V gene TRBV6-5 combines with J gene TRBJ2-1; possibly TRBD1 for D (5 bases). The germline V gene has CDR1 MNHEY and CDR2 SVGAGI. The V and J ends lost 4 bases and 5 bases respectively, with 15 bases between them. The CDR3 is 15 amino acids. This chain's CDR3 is CASSFTGPAHNEQFF. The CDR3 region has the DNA TGTGCCAGCAGTTTTACAGGTCCAGCCCACAATGAGCAGTTCTTC.